The rows below give T cell receptor beta chains drawn from one sample of a study of blood T cell repertoires in COVID-19. Repertoires were generated with immunoSEQ multiplex PCR, while TCRdb's copy carries only in-frame clones and drops some. The sample includes about 180,000 clones, 85% of them seen just once. The sequencing sample was made of peripheral blood. The source of these receptors is a person aged 65 to 79 with COVID-19, enrolled during active disease. Both conserved end residues are part of each CDR3. The D gene is left open where the match is weak. Size tells how often a clone was seen (once, few, many) or the class of an expanded clone, and some rows leave it out.

J gene: TRBJ2-3; V gene: TRBV7-6; D gene: -; clone size: -; CDR3 DNA: TGTGCCAGCAGCTTAAGAACCGGAGATAACACAGATACGCAGTATTTT; CDR3 protein: CASSLRTGDNTDTQYF
J gene: TRBJ1-2; V gene: TRBV15; D gene: -; clone size: -; CDR3 DNA: TGTGCCACCAGCAGCCCTTCTGAGGAGTACTATGGCTACACCTTC; CDR3 protein: CATSSPSEEYYGYTF
J gene: TRBJ2-4; V gene: TRBV5-1; D gene: TRBD1; clone size: -; CDR3 DNA: TGCGCCAGCAGCGACCGGGACAGGGGGAGGGACATTCAGTACTTC; CDR3 protein: CASSDRDRGRDIQYF
J gene: TRBJ1-1; V gene: TRBV5-1; D gene: -; clone size: -; CDR3 DNA: TGCGCCAGCAGCTTGCTTAGAGTCCTGAACACTGAAGCTTTCTTT; CDR3 protein: CASSLLRVLNTEAFF
J gene: TRBJ2-2; V gene: TRBV29-1; D gene: -; clone size: few; CDR3 DNA: TGCAGCGTTGATGGGGCCTACACCGGGGAGCTGTTTTTT; CDR3 protein: CSVDGAYTGELFF
J gene: TRBJ2-7; V gene: TRBV5-4; D gene: -; clone size: few; CDR3 DNA: TGTGCCAGCAGCCGCCGGAGCGCCGCCTACGAGCAGTACTTC; CDR3 protein: CASSRRSAAYEQYF
J gene: TRBJ1-6; V gene: TRBV28; D gene: TRBD1; clone size: -; CDR3 DNA: TGTGCCAGCAGTTCGCTGACAGGGGTAAATTCACCCCTCCACTTT; CDR3 protein: CASSSLTGVNSPLHF
J gene: TRBJ2-5; V gene: TRBV27; D gene: -; clone size: -; CDR3 DNA: TGTGCCAGCAGTTTAGGGGGCCAGTTTGAGGAGACCCAGTACTTC; CDR3 protein: CASSLGGQFEETQYF
J gene: TRBJ2-3; V gene: TRBV5-1; D gene: TRBD2; clone size: -; CDR3 DNA: TGCGCCAGCAGCCCCACTAGCGGGGGGGAAGGAGATACGCAGTATTTT; CDR3 protein: CASSPTSGGEGDTQYF
J gene: TRBJ2-1; V gene: TRBV19; D gene: -; clone size: few; CDR3 DNA: TGTGCCAGTAGTATAGGGAGTAACAATGAGCAGTTCTTC; CDR3 protein: CASSIGSNNEQFF
J gene: TRBJ1-5; V gene: TRBV7-9; D gene: -; clone size: -; CDR3 DNA: TGTGCCAGCAGCTTAGAAGGAGCAAGCAATCAGCCCCAGCATTTT; CDR3 protein: CASSLEGASNQPQHF
J gene: TRBJ1-1; V gene: TRBV29-1; D gene: -; clone size: -; CDR3 DNA: TGCAGCGTGGAGCCCTTCGAGGGTTACGAAGCTTTCTTT; CDR3 protein: CSVEPFEGYEAFF
J gene: TRBJ1-5; V gene: TRBV7-2; D gene: -; clone size: -; CDR3 DNA: TGTGCCAGCAGCTTAGAAGGGGGGGGCGGACAGCCCCAGCATTTT; CDR3 protein: CASSLEGGGGQPQHF
J gene: TRBJ1-2; V gene: TRBV7-6; D gene: -; clone size: -; CDR3 DNA: TGTGCCAGCAGCTTAGTTCCCCCGATCAGGTCGAATGGCTACACCTTC; CDR3 protein: CASSLVPPIRSNGYTF
J gene: TRBJ1-6; V gene: TRBV5-4; D gene: -; clone size: -; CDR3 DNA: TGTGCCAGCAGCGAGGACACGTCCCCTTCACCCCTCCACTTT; CDR3 protein: CASSEDTSPSPLHF